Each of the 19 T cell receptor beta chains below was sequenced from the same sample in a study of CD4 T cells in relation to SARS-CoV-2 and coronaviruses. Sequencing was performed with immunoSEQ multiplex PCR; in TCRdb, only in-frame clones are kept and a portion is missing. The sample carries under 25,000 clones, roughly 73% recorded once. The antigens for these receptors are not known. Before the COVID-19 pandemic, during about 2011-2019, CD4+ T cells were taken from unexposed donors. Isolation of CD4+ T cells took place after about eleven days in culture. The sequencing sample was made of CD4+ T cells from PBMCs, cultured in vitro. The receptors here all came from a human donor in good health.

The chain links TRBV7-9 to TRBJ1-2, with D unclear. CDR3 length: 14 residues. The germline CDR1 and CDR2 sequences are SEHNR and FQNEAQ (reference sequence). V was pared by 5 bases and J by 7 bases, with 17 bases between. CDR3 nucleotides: TGTGCCAGCAGCGAGTTGGGCCCAGGCGGTGGCTACACCTTC. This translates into CASSELGPGGGYTF.

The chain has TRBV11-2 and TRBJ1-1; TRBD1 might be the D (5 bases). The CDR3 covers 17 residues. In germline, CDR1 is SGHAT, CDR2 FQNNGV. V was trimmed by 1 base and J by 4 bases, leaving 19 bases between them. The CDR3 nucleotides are TGTGCCAGCAGCTTAGGTAAGGGGACCCGAAGACCCACTGAAGCTTTCTTT. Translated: CASSLGKGTRRPTEAFF.

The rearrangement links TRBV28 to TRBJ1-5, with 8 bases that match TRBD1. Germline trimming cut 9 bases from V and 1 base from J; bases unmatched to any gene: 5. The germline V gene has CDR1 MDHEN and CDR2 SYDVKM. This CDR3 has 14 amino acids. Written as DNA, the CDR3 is TGTGCCAGTGACAGGGGATGGAGCAATCAGCCCCAGCATTTT. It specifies CASDRGWSNQPQHF.

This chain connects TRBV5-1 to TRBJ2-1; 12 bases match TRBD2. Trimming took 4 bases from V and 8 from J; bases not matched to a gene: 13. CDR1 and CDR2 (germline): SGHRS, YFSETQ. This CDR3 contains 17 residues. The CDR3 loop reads CASSLRLAGEPRDEQFF. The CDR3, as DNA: TGCGCCAGCAGCCTCCGACTAGCGGGAGAACCTAGGGATGAGCAGTTCTTC.

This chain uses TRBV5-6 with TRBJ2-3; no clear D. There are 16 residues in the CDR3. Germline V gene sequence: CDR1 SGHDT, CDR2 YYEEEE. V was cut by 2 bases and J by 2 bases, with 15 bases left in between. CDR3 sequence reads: CASSFGVQLFTDTQYF. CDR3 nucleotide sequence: TGTGCCAGCAGCTTTGGCGTCCAACTATTCACAGATACGCAGTATTTT.

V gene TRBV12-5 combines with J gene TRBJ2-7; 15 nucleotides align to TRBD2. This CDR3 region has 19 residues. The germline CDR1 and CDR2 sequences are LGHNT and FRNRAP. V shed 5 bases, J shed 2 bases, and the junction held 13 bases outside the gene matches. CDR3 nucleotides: TGTGCTAGTGGTCTATCCAGGGGACTAGCGGGAGGTAATACCTACGAGCAGTACTTC. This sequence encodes CASGLSRGLAGGNTYEQYF.

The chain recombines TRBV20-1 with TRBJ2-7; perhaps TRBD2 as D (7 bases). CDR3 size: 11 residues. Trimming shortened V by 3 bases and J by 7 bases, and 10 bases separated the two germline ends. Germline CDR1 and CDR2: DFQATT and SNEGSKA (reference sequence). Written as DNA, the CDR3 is TGCAGTGCTAGCGAGGGGGGGGAGCAGTACTTC. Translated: CSASEGGEQYF.

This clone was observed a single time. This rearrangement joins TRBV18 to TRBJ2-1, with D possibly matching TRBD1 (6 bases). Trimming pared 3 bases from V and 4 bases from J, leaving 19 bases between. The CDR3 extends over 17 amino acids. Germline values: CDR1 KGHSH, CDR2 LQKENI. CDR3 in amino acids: CASSPTLDSLTYNEQFF. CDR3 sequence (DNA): TGTGCCAGCTCACCGACCTTGGACAGTCTGACATACAATGAGCAGTTCTTC.

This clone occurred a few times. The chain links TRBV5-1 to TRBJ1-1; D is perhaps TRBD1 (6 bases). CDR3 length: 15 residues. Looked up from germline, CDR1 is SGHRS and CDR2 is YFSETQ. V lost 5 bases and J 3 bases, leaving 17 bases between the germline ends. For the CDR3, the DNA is TGCGCCAGCAGTCGTCCAGAAGGGGGGGACACTGAAGCTTTCTTT. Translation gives CASSRPEGGDTEAFF.

This chain's CDR3 is CASSSGTGGETQYF. The CDR3 nucleotides read TGTGCCAGCAGTTCCGGGACAGGGGGTGAGACCCAGTACTTC. The V call is TRBV6-5, the J call TRBJ2-5; 11 bases align to TRBD1. Losses at the gene ends were 4 bases for V and 5 bases for J; bases not matched to a gene: 3. The CDR3 is 14 residues long. Per germline, CDR1 MNHEY and CDR2 SVGAGI.

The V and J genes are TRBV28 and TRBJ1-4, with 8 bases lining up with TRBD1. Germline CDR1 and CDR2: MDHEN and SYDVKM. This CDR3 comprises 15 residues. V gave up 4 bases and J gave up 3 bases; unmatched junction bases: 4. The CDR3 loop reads CASSSQGEPNEKLFF. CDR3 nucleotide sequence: TGTGCCAGCAGTTCACAGGGGGAGCCTAATGAAAAACTGTTTTTT.

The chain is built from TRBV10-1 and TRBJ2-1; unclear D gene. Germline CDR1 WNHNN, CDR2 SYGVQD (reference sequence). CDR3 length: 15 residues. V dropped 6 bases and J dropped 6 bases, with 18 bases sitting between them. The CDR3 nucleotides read TGCGCCAGCAGCAATCCCAGCATCCCTCCCAATGAGCAGTTCTTC. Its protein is CASSNPSIPPNEQFF.

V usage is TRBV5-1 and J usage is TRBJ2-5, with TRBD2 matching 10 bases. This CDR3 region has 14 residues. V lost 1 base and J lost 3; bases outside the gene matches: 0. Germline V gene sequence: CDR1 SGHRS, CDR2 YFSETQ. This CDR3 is CASSLLAGEETQYF. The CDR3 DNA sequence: TGCGCCAGCAGCTTGCTAGCGGGAGAAGAGACCCAGTACTTC.

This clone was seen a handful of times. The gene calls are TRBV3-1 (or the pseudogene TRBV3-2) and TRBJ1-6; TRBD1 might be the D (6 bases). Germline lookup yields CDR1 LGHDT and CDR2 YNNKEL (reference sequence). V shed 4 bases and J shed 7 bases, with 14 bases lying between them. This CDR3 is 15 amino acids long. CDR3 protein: CASSPVRGNNSPLHF. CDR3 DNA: TGTGCCAGCAGCCCAGTTAGGGGGAACAATTCACCCCTCCACTTT.

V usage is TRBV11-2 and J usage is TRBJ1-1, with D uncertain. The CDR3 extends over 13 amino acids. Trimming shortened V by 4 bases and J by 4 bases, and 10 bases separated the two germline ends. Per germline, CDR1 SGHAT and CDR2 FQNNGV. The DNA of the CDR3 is TGTGCCAGCAGCTCAGACGGGAGCACTGAAGCTTTCTTT. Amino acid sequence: CASSSDGSTEAFF.

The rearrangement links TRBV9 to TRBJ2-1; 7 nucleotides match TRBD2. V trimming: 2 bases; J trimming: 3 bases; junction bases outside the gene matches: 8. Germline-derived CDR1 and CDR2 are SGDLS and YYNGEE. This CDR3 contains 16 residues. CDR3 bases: TGTGCCAGCAGCGTTGGGGCGGGAGCGGTCTACAATGAGCAGTTCTTC. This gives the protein CASSVGAGAVYNEQFF.

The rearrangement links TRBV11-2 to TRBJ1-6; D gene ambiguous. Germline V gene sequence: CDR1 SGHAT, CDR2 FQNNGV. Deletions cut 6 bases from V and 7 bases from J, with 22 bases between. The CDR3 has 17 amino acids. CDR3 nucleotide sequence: TGTGCCAGCAGGCCCATTCGGGGAGCGCAAAAAAATTCACCCCTCCACTTT. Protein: CASRPIRGAQKNSPLHF.

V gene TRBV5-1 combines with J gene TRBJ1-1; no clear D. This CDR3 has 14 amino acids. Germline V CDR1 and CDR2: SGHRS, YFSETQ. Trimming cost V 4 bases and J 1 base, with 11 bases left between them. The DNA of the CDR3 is TGCGCCAGCAGCGACCCGGAGGAGAACACTGAAGCTTTCTTT. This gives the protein CASSDPEENTEAFF.

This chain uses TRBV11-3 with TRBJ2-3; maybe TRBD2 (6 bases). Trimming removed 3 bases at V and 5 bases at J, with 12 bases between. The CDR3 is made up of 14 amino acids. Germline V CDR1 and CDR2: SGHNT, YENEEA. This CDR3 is CASSLGRPGDTQYF. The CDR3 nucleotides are TGTGCCAGCAGCTTGGGGAGGCCAGGAGATACGCAGTATTTT.